This TCR beta chain stems from a study of radiotherapy plus CTLA-4 blockade in lung cancer. Produced via immunoSEQ multiplex PCR; TCRdb's table is partial and in-frame only. The sample holds about 38,000 clones; about 73% are singletons and the top ten take about 8.1%. This CDR3 region has 15 residues. Germline V CDR1 and CDR2: SGHAT, FQDESV (reference sequence). V lost 1 base, J lost 0 bases, and 9 bases lay in between. Findings and caveats of the study: Once radiotherapy plus ipilimumab had been given, TCR clones derived from tumor expanded in blood. The authors reported that early blood T cell clone dynamics, with interferon-beta, best predicted response.

Note on this clone: Its target is not known.

The chain links TRBV11-1 to TRBJ1-1; D possibly corresponds to TRBD1 (5 bases). This clonotype was obtained from a human donor with non-small cell lung cancer who had stable disease on radiotherapy plus ipilimumab. The source material was peripheral blood, sampled from a patient treated with radiotherapy plus ipilimumab. The CDR3 region is CASSLGQLMNTEAFF. CDR3 sequence (DNA): TGTGCCAGCAGCTTAGGACAGCTCATGAACACTGAAGCTTTCTTT. Filled out from reference TRBV11-1 and TRBJ1-1, the complete variable domain reads EAEVAQSPRYKITEKSQAVAFWCDPISGHATLYWYRQILGQGPELLVQFQDESVVDDSQLPKDRFSAERLKGVDSTLKIQPAELGDSAMYLCASSLGQLMNTEAFFGQGTRLTVV.